This passage covers 12 T cell receptor beta chains from one sample sequenced in a study of cytomegalovirus exposure and HLA in healthy donors. This PCR relied on a set of 60 Vbeta primers and 13 Jbeta primers. The assay was immunoSEQ multiplex PCR, and TCRdb's table has in-frame clones only and misses some. The table has 90,000 to 110,000 clones, roughly 15% seen once; the top ten hold more than 0.65%. The sequencing sample was made of PBMCs. All receptors come from a female donor in good health and CMV-seronegative.

The chain uses TRBV7-2 and TRBJ2-7; no clear D. The CDR3 spans 15 residues. Germline V gene data show CDR1 as SGHTA and CDR2 as FQGNSA. The germline V and J ends were trimmed by 2 bases and 4 bases, with 15 bases remaining between them. DNA of the CDR3: TGTGCCAGCAGCTTATATAGCCGGCCCTTTTACGAGCAGTACTTC. Its translation: CASSLYSRPFYEQYF.

This clone has just a few counts. This chain uses TRBV6-6 with TRBJ1-1, with TRBD1 matching 7 bases. V gave up 5 bases and J gave up 5 bases; unmatched junction bases: 11. There are 15 residues in the CDR3. The germline CDR1 and CDR2 sequences are MNHNY and SVGAGI (reference sequence). This CDR3 is CASSHLGQARTEAFF. The CDR3 DNA reads as TGTGCCAGCAGTCACCTAGGACAGGCGAGGACTGAAGCTTTCTTT.

Written as DNA, the CDR3 is TGTGCCAGCAGTGACACACCGGGACAGGGGAATGAGCAGTTCTTC. It translates to CASSDTPGQGNEQFF. This chain connects TRBV6-4 to TRBJ2-1; 10 bases are a match to TRBD1. Germline V gene data show CDR1 as MRHNA and CDR2 as SNTAGT. This CDR3 is 15 amino acids long. V trimming: 2 bases; J trimming: 7 bases; junction bases outside the gene matches: 5.

The chain employs TRBV5-4 and TRBJ2-1, with TRBD2 identical over 15 bases. J gave up 6 bases and V 4 bases, and 5 bases lay outside the gene matches. Germline CDR1 reads SGHNT; CDR2 reads YYREEE (reference sequence). The CDR3 totals 16 residues. The CDR3 region has the DNA TGTGCCAGCAGCGGGGGACTAGCGGGAGGAGGCAATGAGCAGTTCTTC. Translated, it gives CASSGGLAGGGNEQFF. Full variable domain (outside the CDR3, taken from reference TRBV5-4 and TRBJ2-1): ETGVTQSPTHLIKTRGQQVTLRCSSQSGHNTVSWYQQALGQGPQFIFQYYREEENGRGNFPPRFSGLQFPNYSSELNVNALELDDSALYLCASSGGLAGGGNEQFFGPGTRLTVL.

The chain is built from TRBV7-9 and TRBJ2-1; possibly TRBD2 for D (6 bases). V lost 7 bases to trimming and J lost 9 bases, with 19 bases between them. Per germline, CDR1 SEHNR and CDR2 FQNEAQ (reference sequence). This CDR3 region has 14 residues. CDR3 protein: CASTLAGDLFEQFF. Here the CDR3 DNA reads TGTGCCAGCACCTTGGCCGGGGACTTGTTTGAGCAGTTCTTC.

The V gene is TRBV5-6, the J gene TRBJ2-5; 7 bases map to TRBD1. Trimming cost V 0 bases and J 7 bases; bases outside gene matches: 6. The CDR3 is made up of 14 amino acids. Germline lookup yields CDR1 SGHDT and CDR2 YYEEEE. CDR3 region: CASSLDRGVRTQYF. For the CDR3, the DNA is TGTGCCAGCAGCTTGGACAGGGGAGTGCGGACCCAGTACTTC.

This clone was recorded a few times. V gene TRBV18 combines with J gene TRBJ1-5; possible D gene TRBD1, 6 bases. The germline V and J ends were trimmed by 4 bases and 7 bases, with 17 bases remaining between them. The CDR3 is 15 residues long. Germline V gene lookup returns CDR1 KGHSH and CDR2 LQKENI. CDR3 sequence (DNA): TGTGCCAGCTCACTTCAAAACAAGCAGGGGCAGCCCCAGCATTTT. Translated: CASSLQNKQGQPQHF.

The V and J genes are TRBV5-4 and TRBJ1-2; maybe TRBD1 (5 bases). V dropped 4 bases and J dropped 2 bases, with 12 bases sitting between them. The germline gives CDR1 SGHNT, CDR2 YYREEE (reference sequence). The CDR3 is 14 residues long. This CDR3 is CASSQDAGNYGYTF. The DNA of the CDR3 is TGTGCCAGCAGCCAAGACGCAGGGAACTATGGCTACACCTTC.

The chain carries TRBV28 and TRBJ2-2; 10 nucleotides agree with TRBD1. The ends lost 3 bases at V and 7 bases at J; junction bases unmatched: 8. The CDR3 is made up of 16 amino acids. Germline V gene sequence: CDR1 MDHEN, CDR2 SYDVKM. CDR3 coding DNA: TGTGCCAGCAGTTTCCCCTCGGGACAGGGGATCGGGGAGCTGTTTTTT. Translation gives CASSFPSGQGIGELFF. Full variable domain (missing parts from reference TRBV28 and TRBJ2-2): DVKVTQSSRYLVKRTGEKVFLECVQDMDHENMFWYRQDPGLGLRLIYFSYDVKMKEKGDIPEGYSVSREKKERFSLILESASTNQTSMYLCASSFPSGQGIGELFFGEGSRLTVL.

This clone turned up a few times. The chain links TRBV9 to TRBJ2-7, with TRBD1 as a possible D gene (5 bases). Looked up from germline, CDR1 is SGDLS and CDR2 is YYNGEE. This CDR3 spans 13 amino acids. V shed 0 bases and J shed 5 bases, with 9 bases lying between them. CDR3 region: CASSVDQGHEQYF. The CDR3 DNA is TGTGCCAGCAGCGTAGATCAGGGCCACGAGCAGTACTTC.

This clone was seen only a few times. The chain carries TRBV18 and TRBJ1-1; 7 nucleotides align to TRBD1. CDR1 and CDR2 from the germline V gene are KGHSH and LQKENI. V shed 3 bases and J 4 bases; nucleotides not matched to a gene: 8. The CDR3 contains 15 residues. The CDR3 coding sequence is TGTGCCAGCTCACCCCTCAAGGGGGCTATCACTGAAGCTTTCTTT. It specifies CASSPLKGAITEAFF.

This clone was counted a few times. The gene calls are TRBV19 and TRBJ2-1; 7 nucleotides align to TRBD2. CDR1 LNHDA and CDR2 SQIVND come from the germline V gene (reference sequence). There are 15 residues in the CDR3. The ends lost 5 bases at V and 0 bases at J; junction bases unmatched: 4. The CDR3 loop reads CASSPSSGSYNEQFF. CDR3 in DNA: TGTGCCAGTAGTCCCTCTAGCGGCTCCTACAATGAGCAGTTCTTC.